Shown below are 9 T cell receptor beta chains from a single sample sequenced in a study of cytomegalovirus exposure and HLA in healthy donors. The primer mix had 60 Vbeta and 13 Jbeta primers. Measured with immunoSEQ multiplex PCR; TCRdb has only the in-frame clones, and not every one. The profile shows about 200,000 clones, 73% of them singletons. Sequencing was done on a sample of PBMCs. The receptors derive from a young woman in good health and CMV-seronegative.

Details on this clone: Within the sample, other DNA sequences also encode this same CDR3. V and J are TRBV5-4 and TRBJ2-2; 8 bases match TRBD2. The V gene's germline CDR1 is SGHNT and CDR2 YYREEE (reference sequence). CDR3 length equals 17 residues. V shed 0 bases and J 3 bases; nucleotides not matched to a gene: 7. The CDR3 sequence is CASSLGGLAGHTGELFF. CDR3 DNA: TGTGCCAGCAGCTTGGGAGGTCTAGCGGGTCACACCGGGGAGCTGTTTTTT.

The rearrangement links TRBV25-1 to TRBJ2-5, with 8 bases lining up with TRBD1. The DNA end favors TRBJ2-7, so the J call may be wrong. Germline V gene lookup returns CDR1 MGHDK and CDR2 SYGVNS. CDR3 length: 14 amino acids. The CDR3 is CASRDTGGSYEQYF. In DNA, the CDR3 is TGTGCCAGTAGGGATACAGGGGGGTCCTACGAGCAGTACTTC.

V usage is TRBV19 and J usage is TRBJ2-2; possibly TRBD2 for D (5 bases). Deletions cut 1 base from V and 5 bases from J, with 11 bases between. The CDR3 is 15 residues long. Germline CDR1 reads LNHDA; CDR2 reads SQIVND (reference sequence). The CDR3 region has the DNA TGTGCCAGTAGTATAGCGAGGGTGTTGACCGGGGAGCTGTTTTTT. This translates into CASSIARVLTGELFF.

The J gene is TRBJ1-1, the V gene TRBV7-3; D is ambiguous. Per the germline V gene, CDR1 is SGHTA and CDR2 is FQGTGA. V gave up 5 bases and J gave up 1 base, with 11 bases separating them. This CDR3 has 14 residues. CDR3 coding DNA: TGTGCCAGCAGCGCGATGCCAGGGAACACTGAAGCTTTCTTT. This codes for CASSAMPGNTEAFF. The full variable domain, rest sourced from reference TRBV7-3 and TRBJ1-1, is GAGVSQTPSNKVTEKGKYVELRCDPISGHTALYWYRQSLGQGPEFLIYFQGTGAADDSGLPNDRFFAVRPEGSVSTLKIQRTERGDSAVYLCASSAMPGNTEAFFGQGTRLTVV.

The CDR3 DNA sequence: TGCGCCAGCAGCCAAGATCCTCCCACAGGGGGCGATGGCTACACCTTC. Its protein product is CASSQDPPTGGDGYTF. The V gene is TRBV4-1, the J gene TRBJ1-2; 9 nucleotides line up with TRBD1. Unmatched junction bases numbered 8, after V lost 0 bases and J lost 6 bases. CDR1 is MGHRA and CDR2 is YSYEKL in the germline V gene. CDR3 length: 16 residues.

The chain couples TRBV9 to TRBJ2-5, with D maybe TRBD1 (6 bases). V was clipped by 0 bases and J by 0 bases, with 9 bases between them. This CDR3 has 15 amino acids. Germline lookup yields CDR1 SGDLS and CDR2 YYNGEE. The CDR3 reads CASSVGGQNQETQYF. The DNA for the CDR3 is TGTGCCAGCAGCGTAGGGGGGCAGAACCAAGAGACCCAGTACTTC.

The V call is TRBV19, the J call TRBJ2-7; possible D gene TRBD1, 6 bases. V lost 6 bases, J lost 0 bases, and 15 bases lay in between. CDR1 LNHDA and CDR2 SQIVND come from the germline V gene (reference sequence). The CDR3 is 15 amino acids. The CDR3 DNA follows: TGTGCCAGTAGGACGAGGACAGCGAGCTCCTACGAGCAGTACTTC. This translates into CASRTRTASSYEQYF.

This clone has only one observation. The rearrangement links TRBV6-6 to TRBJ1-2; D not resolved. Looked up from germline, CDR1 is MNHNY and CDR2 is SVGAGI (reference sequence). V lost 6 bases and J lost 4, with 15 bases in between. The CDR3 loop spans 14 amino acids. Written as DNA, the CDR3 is TGTGCCAGCAGCCGTCGGGAAGGGCCCTATGGCTACACCTTC. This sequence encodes CASSRREGPYGYTF.

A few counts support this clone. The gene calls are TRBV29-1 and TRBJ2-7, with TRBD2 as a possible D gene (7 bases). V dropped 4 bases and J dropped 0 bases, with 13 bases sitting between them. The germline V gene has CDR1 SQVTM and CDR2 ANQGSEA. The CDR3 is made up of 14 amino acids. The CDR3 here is CSVVGGLGSYEQYF. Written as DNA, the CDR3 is TGCAGCGTTGTCGGGGGGCTCGGCTCCTACGAGCAGTACTTC.